These 29 T cell receptor beta chains came from one sample sequenced in a study of molecular identifiers for immune sequencing clone quantification. TCRdb re-analysed the PCR reads in MiXCR, keeping a single row per CDR3 protein. The sample includes about 640,000 distinct CDR3 sequences, roughly 21% of them seen just once. Sample: naive CD8+ T cells from blood, with Jurkat cell RNA spiked in. The subset denotes: FACS-sorted CD8+CD4-CCR7+CD45RA+ naive T cells. The receptors derive from a human donor in good health. Some libraries in this study had Jurkat cell RNA spiked in.

This clonotype was seen at least ten times. The chain joins TRBV7-9 to TRBJ1-1; unclear D gene. The V and J ends lost 8 bases and 7 bases respectively, with 11 bases between them. The CDR3 consists of 11 residues. In germline, CDR1 is SEHNR, CDR2 FQNEAQ (reference sequence). CDR3 residues: CASVVDGEAFF. The CDR3 DNA follows: TGTGCCAGCGTCGTAGATGGTGAAGCTTTCTTT.

The sample holds one count of this clonotype. A much larger clone lies a single base off, so this may be a read error. This chain links TRBV4-1 with TRBJ1-6; D might be TRBD1 (5 bases). CDR1 is MGHRA, CDR2 YSYEKL, per germline. This CDR3 region has 15 residues. Trimming pared 4 bases from V and 5 bases from J, leaving 12 bases between. The CDR3 reads CASSPRDVDNSPLHF. CDR3 bases: TGCGCCAGCAGCCCCCGGGACGTGGATAATTCACCCCTCCACTTT.

As for this clonotype: A much larger clone differs from this one at a single base, so this may be a read error. The chain is built from TRBV12-3 or TRBV12-4 and TRBJ2-3; TRBD1 matches at 7 bases. The CDR3 loop spans 16 amino acids. The trim removed 7 bases at V and 4 bases at J, leaving 14 bases unmatched. The CDR3 reads CASIPEIGGGADTQYF. The CDR3 coding sequence is TGTGCCAGCATCCCGGAGATAGGGGGCGGCGCAGATACGCAGTATTTT.

With respect to this clonotype: This is likely a read error, given that the CDR3 carries no conserved phenylalanine or tryptophan at its end. No DNA is shown, since the ends of the CDR3 on it are uncertain; the CDR3 is the one TCRdb lists. This chain uses TRBV12-2 with TRBJ2-3; the DNA was not compared with TRBD1, the D call given in the table. TRBV12-2 is assigned pseudogene status. Including both end residues, the CDR3 is 15 amino acids long. CDR3 loop: CRQPPVRVIPDTQYL.

This sequence joins TRBV20-1 and TRBJ1-6; a possible D gene is TRBD1 (5 bases). Trimming pared 5 bases from V and 0 bases from J, leaving 17 bases between. CDR3 length: 17 residues. The V gene's germline CDR1 is DFQATT and CDR2 SNEGSKA (reference sequence). DNA for the CDR3: TGCAGTGCTGGTATGTGGGGAAGGGGCTCCTATAATTCACCCCTCCACTTT. Its translation: CSAGMWGRGSYNSPLHF.

This clonotype appeared a few times. CDR3 nucleotides: TGTGCCAGCAGCTCTGGGACAGGGGGCGAGGAAGCTTTCTTT. This gives the protein CASSSGTGGEEAFF. V usage is TRBV12-3 or TRBV12-4 and J usage is TRBJ1-1, with 12 bases matching TRBD1. J gave up 8 bases and V 6 bases, and 7 bases lay outside the gene matches. The CDR3 consists of 14 residues.

This clonotype was picked up one time. It may be a read error: a sequence one base away is much more abundant. V is TRBV5-6 and J is TRBJ1-1; unclear D gene. V was pared by 2 bases and J by 7 bases, with 15 bases between. CDR3 size: 14 residues. Per the germline V gene, CDR1 is SGHDT and CDR2 is YYEEEE. CDR3 in DNA: TGTGCCAGCAGCTTAACCGGGAAGCCAAATGAAGCTTTCTTT. Translation gives CASSLTGKPNEAFF. Using reference TRBV5-6 and TRBJ1-1 for the parts outside the CDR3, the full variable domain is DAGVTQSPTHLIKTRGQQVTLRCSPKSGHDTVSWYQQALGQGPQFIFQYYEEEERQRGNFPDRFSGHQFPNYSSELNVNALLLGDSALYLCASSLTGKPNEAFFGQGTRLTVV.

This clonotype was observed many times. V gene TRBV27 combines with J gene TRBJ2-3; D is perhaps TRBD2 (6 bases). The CDR3 is 17 residues long. From germline, CDR1 is MNHEY and CDR2 SMNVEV (reference sequence). Between the trimmed V and J ends, which lost 0 bases and 2 bases, there was a span of 15 bases. CDR3 DNA sequence: TGTGCCAGCAGTTTATCGACCCCTCCGGACTACACAGATACGCAGTATTTT. Protein sequence: CASSLSTPPDYTDTQYF.

V and J are TRBV11-2 and TRBJ1-1; 10 nucleotides align to TRBD1. The V gene's germline CDR1 is SGHAT and CDR2 FQNNGV. This CDR3 is 15 amino acids long. With V trimmed by 6 bases and J by 1 base, 5 bases remained unmatched. The CDR3 coding sequence is TGTGCCAGCAGAGGGACAGGGGTAAGGAACACTGAAGCTTTCTTT. Its protein product is CASRGTGVRNTEAFF. Full variable domain (missing parts from reference TRBV11-2 and TRBJ1-1): EAGVAQSPRYKIIEKRQSVAFWCNPISGHATLYWYQQILGQGPKLLIQFQNNGVVDDSQLPKDRFSAERLKGVDSTLKIQPAKLEDSAVYLCASRGTGVRNTEAFFGQGTRLTVV.

V gene TRBV19 combines with J gene TRBJ2-3, with 13 positions matching TRBD2. The CDR3 runs 15 residues. The V and J ends lost 3 bases and 6 bases, in that order; junction bases with no gene match: 3. The V gene's germline CDR1 is LNHDA and CDR2 SQIVND (reference sequence). CDR3 nucleotide sequence: TGTGCCAGTAGTATCTGGACTAGCGGGAGCGATACGCAGTATTTT. This codes for CASSIWTSGSDTQYF.

The genes are TRBV13 and TRBJ2-7; 7 bases align to TRBD2. Germline V gives CDR1 PRHDT, CDR2 FYEKMQ (reference sequence). Trimming at V came to 3 bases and at J to 0 bases, leaving 2 bases not matched to a gene. The CDR3 runs 14 residues. In DNA form, the CDR3 reads TGTGCCAGCAGCTTGCGGGAGTTCTCCTACGAGCAGTACTTC. Its translation is CASSLREFSYEQYF.

With regard to this clonotype: A junction boundary mismatches the germline segment, possibly from a read error. The gene calls are TRBV9 and TRBJ2-2, with 10 nucleotides matching TRBD1. The CDR3 runs 17 residues. Germline CDR1 reads SGDLS; CDR2 reads YYNGEE. CDR3 sequence (DNA): TGTGCCAGCAGCGTAATCGGGACAGGGGCGAACACCGGGGAGCCGTTTTTT. Translation gives CASSVIGTGANTGEPFF.

The chain combines TRBV4-3 with TRBJ2-7, with D possibly matching TRBD2 (5 bases). The CDR3 has 17 residues. V lost 0 bases and J 5 bases, leaving 20 bases between the germline ends. The germline gives CDR1 LGHNA, CDR2 YSLEER. This CDR3 reads CASSQDDVRPAVHEQYF. The CDR3 DNA follows: TGCGCCAGCAGCCAAGATGATGTGAGACCAGCGGTCCACGAGCAGTACTTC.

This clonotype was counted ten times or more. The chain couples TRBV27 to TRBJ1-2, with D perhaps TRBD1 (6 bases). Trimming took off 10 bases at V and 4 bases at J, with 19 bases between the two ends. The CDR3 has 14 amino acids. Germline CDR1 reads MNHEY; CDR2 reads SMNVEV (reference sequence). The CDR3 protein is CATSPRGEGYGYTF. The DNA for the CDR3 is TGTGCCACTTCGCCGAGGGGGGAGGGCTATGGCTACACCTTC.

This clonotype occurred many times. The CDR3 spells CASSYTGSNTEAFF. Here the CDR3 DNA reads TGTGCCAGCAGTTACACAGGGTCGAACACTGAAGCTTTCTTT. V and J are TRBV6-5 and TRBJ1-1; tentative D call: TRBD1 (6 bases). Germline V gene data show CDR1 as MNHEY and CDR2 as SVGAGI. The CDR3 sequence is 14 residues long. The V end was cut by 2 bases, the J end by 1 base, with 8 bases between.

This clonotype was seen many times. This chain connects TRBV7-9 to TRBJ2-3, with D unclear. Germline V CDR1 and CDR2: SEHNR, FQNEAQ (reference sequence). Trimming removed 5 bases from V and 6 bases from J, with 12 bases in between. This CDR3 is built from 13 residues. CDR3 sequence (DNA): TGTGCCAGCAGCCCCCCTCTACTCGATACGCAGTATTTT. Protein sequence: CASSPPLLDTQYF.

This clonotype was recorded once. This may be a read error, as it is one base from a much larger clone. The chain links TRBV14 to TRBJ2-7; 8 nucleotides match TRBD1. This CDR3 is 14 amino acids long. Germline assignment: CDR1 SGHDN and CDR2 FVKESK. V shed 8 bases and J 7 bases; nucleotides not matched to a gene: 13. DNA of the CDR3: TGTGCCAGCGGCCCCTGGCAGGGGGCCAAAGAGCAGTACTTC. Amino acid sequence: CASGPWQGAKEQYF.

This clonotype was counted only a few times. This chain uses TRBV7-9 with TRBJ2-7, with unresolved D. The CDR3 runs to 13 residues. Germline V gives CDR1 SEHNR, CDR2 FQNEAQ (reference sequence). The germline V and J ends were trimmed by 4 bases and 4 bases, with 11 bases remaining between them. CDR3 residues: CASSSFPAYEQYF. The CDR3 region has the DNA TGTGCCAGCAGCTCATTCCCCGCTTACGAGCAGTACTTC.

V and J are TRBV19 and TRBJ2-1; D gene unclear. Germline CDR1 and CDR2: LNHDA and SQIVND (reference sequence). The CDR3 has 13 residues. Trimming pared 7 bases from V and 7 bases from J, leaving 14 bases between. The CDR3, as DNA: TGTGCCAGTATGGATTATGGATGGAATGAGCAGTTCTTC. Residues: CASMDYGWNEQFF. The whole variable domain, remainder taken from reference TRBV19 and TRBJ2-1, is DGGITQSPKYLFRKEGQNVTLSCEQNLNHDAMYWYRQDPGQGLRLIYYSQIVNDFQKGDIAEGYSVSREKKESFPLTVTSAQKNPTAFYLCASMDYGWNEQFFGPGTRLTVL.

In regard to this clonotype: This may arise from a read error, as a much more abundant clone is one base away. This chain connects TRBV12-3 or TRBV12-4 to TRBJ2-7; perhaps D is TRBD1 or TRBD2 (5 bases each). V was cut by 4 bases and J by 4 bases, with 11 bases left in between. The CDR3 is 13 residues long. The CDR3 region has the DNA TGTGCCAGCAGTTCGGGACCGGGTTACGAGCAGTACTTC. Translated: CASSSGPGYEQYF.

Of note for this clonotype: This may be a read error, as it is one base from a much larger clone. The chain uses TRBV3-1 and TRBJ1-2; TRBD1 matches 10 bases. In germline, CDR1 is LGHDT, CDR2 YNNKEL (reference sequence). The CDR3 has 15 residues. Trimming removed 4 bases from V and 4 bases from J; junction bases left unmatched: 6. Written as DNA, the CDR3 is TGTGCCAGCAGCCCCGGGACAGGGGCCGCCTATGGCTACACCTTC. Its translation: CASSPGTGAAYGYTF.

The rearrangement joins TRBV27 to TRBJ1-1; 7 bases align to TRBD1. Germline V gene data show CDR1 as MNHEY and CDR2 as SMNVEV (reference sequence). This CDR3 spans 16 amino acids. The ends lost 4 bases at V and 2 bases at J; junction bases unmatched: 10. CDR3 DNA sequence: TGTGCCAGCAGTTCCTCCTTCGGGACAGTTAACACTGAAGCTTTCTTT. This encodes CASSSSFGTVNTEAFF.

Comments on this clonotype: This clone may be a read error of a much larger clone one base away. The CDR3 DNA sequence: TGTGCCAGCAGATCACCAGGGGTCACTGAAGCTTCCTTT. As protein: CASRSPGVTEASF. The V and J genes are TRBV27 and TRBJ1-1; D is perhaps TRBD1 (6 bases). The length of the CDR3 is 13 residues. Germline CDR1 reads MNHEY; CDR2 reads SMNVEV (reference sequence).

In this sample, this clonotype turned up many times. The chain has TRBV6-5 and TRBJ2-3; perhaps TRBD1 as D (5 bases). CDR3 size: 15 residues. Germline V CDR1 and CDR2: MNHEY, SVGAGI. V lost 2 bases and J lost 0, with 9 bases in between. The CDR3 nucleotides are TGTGCCAGCAGTTACGGGGCCGTAAGCACAGATACGCAGTATTTT. This translates into CASSYGAVSTDTQYF.

The sample holds many counts of this clonotype. One end of the junction varies from germline; a read error may be responsible. This rearrangement joins TRBV5-1 to TRBJ2-3; maybe TRBD1 (5 bases). This CDR3 region has 14 residues. Per the germline V gene, CDR1 is SGHRS and CDR2 is YFSETQ. Written as DNA, the CDR3 is TGTGCCAGCAGCTTAGTAGGGGCGGCAGATACGCAGTATTTT. It specifies CASSLVGAADTQYF.

This clonotype showed up many times. V is TRBV10-3 and J is TRBJ2-2; possibly TRBD1 for D (6 bases). This CDR3 has 18 residues. Germline CDR1 reads ENHRY; CDR2 reads SYGVKD. Trimming took 0 bases from V and 4 from J, leaving 18 bases between them. The CDR3 DNA follows: TGTGCCATCAGTGAGTCGACCCCGACAGGACGGGTCACCGGGGAGCTGTTTTTT. Translating it yields CAISESTPTGRVTGELFF.

Comment on this clonotype: One junction end does not reproduce the germline sequence, and a read error may be involved. V gene TRBV4-1 combines with J gene TRBJ1-5, with a possible D match to TRBD1 (5 bases). The CDR3 runs to 13 residues. CDR1 MGHRA and CDR2 YSYEKL come from the germline V gene. CDR3 residues: CASGQGRDQPQHF. CDR3 sequence (DNA): TGCGCCAGCGGCCAGGGTAGGGATCAGCCCCAGCATTTT.

There are many counts of this clonotype. The chain links TRBV13 to TRBJ1-1, with 7 bases aligning to TRBD1. The V and J ends lost 5 bases and 10 bases, in that order; junction bases with no gene match: 4. There are 11 residues in the CDR3. Germline CDR1 is PRHDT and CDR2 is FYEKMQ (reference sequence). The CDR3 protein is CASSATGVAFF. In DNA, the CDR3 is TGTGCCAGCAGCGCAACAGGGGTAGCTTTCTTT.

Regarding this clonotype: A much larger clone lies a single base off, so this may be a read error. V usage is TRBV29-1 and J usage is TRBJ2-1; 11 bases map to TRBD2. This CDR3 spans 16 amino acids. Germline V gene data show CDR1 as SQVTM and CDR2 as ANQGSEA. With 7 bases clipped from V and 2 bases from J, the junction kept 10 bases outside the gene matches. The CDR3 reads CSALGTSGEAYNEQFF. CDR3 coding DNA: TGCAGCGCTCTGGGGACTAGCGGAGAGGCCTACAATGAGCAGTTCTTC.